This TCR beta chain was obtained from a study of monozygotic twins with inflammatory bowel disease. Findings and caveats of the study: Varying immunosuppressive regimens may have increased patient repertoire variability. Researchers were unable to tell different T cell subtypes apart. Findings did not support one strong IBD-associated signal or clonotype.

The CDR3 has 13 residues. The germline V gene has CDR1 GTSNPN and CDR2 SVGIG (reference sequence). On this clonotype: What it recognizes is unknown.

TCRdb reprocessed the 5' RACE reads and keeps a single row for each CDR3 protein, giving no DNA. Its clone listing holds 400,000 or so distinct CDR3 sequences. This clonotype was sampled from a human donor with ulcerative colitis or Crohn's disease, or a healthy co-twin of an affected twin (not recorded which). The sample consisted of blood. This chain connects TRBV30 to TRBJ2-4; lacking DNA, the TRBD1 call made by TCRdb goes unchecked. CDR3 amino acids: CAWSVQGQNIQYF.